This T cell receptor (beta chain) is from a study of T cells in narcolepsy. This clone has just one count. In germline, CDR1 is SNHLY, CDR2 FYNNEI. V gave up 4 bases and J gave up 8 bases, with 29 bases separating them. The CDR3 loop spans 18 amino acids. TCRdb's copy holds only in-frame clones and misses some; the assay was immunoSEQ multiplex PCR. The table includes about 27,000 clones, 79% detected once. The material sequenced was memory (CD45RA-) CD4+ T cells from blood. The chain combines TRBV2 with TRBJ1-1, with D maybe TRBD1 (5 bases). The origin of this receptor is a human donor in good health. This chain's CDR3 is CASSVRSTVRSAGREAFF. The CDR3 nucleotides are TGTGCCAGCAGTGTTAGGTCGACAGTTCGGTCAGCCGGTAGAGAAGCTTTCTTT.